The 14 T cell receptor beta chains listed next were all sequenced from one sample in a study of CD8+ T cells in alopecia areata (dated by TCRdb to the late 2010s). The library was produced with the immunoSEQ multiplex PCR assay. For TCR sequencing, RNA was extracted from every sample and reverse transcribed into cDNA to serve as template. TCRdb stores this immuneACCESS table with in-frame sequences only. Part of the clones is absent; in the studies checked, under half of the shortfall reflects unresolved V genes, and no reason is known for the rest. The sample profile shows over 150,000 clones; roughly three fifths of them were found once. The top ten hold over 3% of the sample. The sample's time point label, in plain terms: roughly 27 days on oral tofacitinib. The meaning of the sample's treatment or condition label: oral pan-JAK inhibitor, 5-10 mg twice daily. The sample in question was CD4+ T cells sorted from blood, obtained at week 4, from a patient treated with tofacitinib. The receptors stem from a human donor with alopecia areata.

This chain uses TRBV5-1 with TRBJ2-7; D may be TRBD1 or TRBD2 (5 bases each). Per the germline V gene, CDR1 is SGHRS and CDR2 is YFSETQ. V was clipped by 3 bases and J by 3 bases, with 19 bases between them. The length of the CDR3 is 16 residues. CDR3 DNA: TGCGCCAGCAGCTCAAGAGGGGACCAGCACGACTACGAGCAGTACTTC. As protein: CASSSRGDQHDYEQYF.

This clone was observed a few times. V is TRBV7-2 and J is TRBJ2-5; tentatively, D is TRBD2 (6 bases). This CDR3 comprises 16 residues. CDR1 and CDR2 from the germline V gene are SGHTA and FQGNSA. V lost 1 base to trimming and J lost 5 bases, with 17 bases between them. The CDR3, as DNA: TGTGCCAGCAGCTTAGGGGGGGTCCCTAGTAGGGAGACCCAGTACTTC. This translates into CASSLGGVPSRETQYF.

The J gene is TRBJ1-1, the V gene TRBV4-3; 9 bases agree with TRBD1. The germline V gene has CDR1 LGHNA and CDR2 YSLEER. V dropped 4 bases and J dropped 1; count of bases not matched to a gene: 4. This CDR3 comprises 15 residues. The CDR3 region is CASSRTTGGNTEAFF. Here the CDR3 DNA reads TGCGCCAGCAGCCGAACGACAGGGGGGAACACTGAAGCTTTCTTT.

V usage is TRBV30 and J usage is TRBJ1-6, with D tentatively TRBD1 (5 bases). Germline V gene sequence: CDR1 GTSNPN, CDR2 SVGIG (reference sequence). This CDR3 is 13 amino acids long. CDR3 DNA: TGTGCTTATGGTAGGGGTGATAATTCACCCCTCCACTTT. Residues: CAYGRGDNSPLHF.

This clone was recorded once. This chain uses TRBV6-5 with TRBJ1-6; the D gene is possibly TRBD1 (5 bases). The V and J ends lost 4 bases and 9 bases respectively, with 7 bases between them. CDR1 is MNHEY and CDR2 is SVGAGI in the germline V gene. This CDR3 is 12 amino acids long. The CDR3 DNA follows: TGTGCCAGCAGTTTTAGGGGTTCACCCCTCCACTTT. Protein: CASSFRGSPLHF.

V gene TRBV15 combines with J gene TRBJ1-5; D unresolved. The CDR3 has 13 amino acids. With 4 bases removed from V and 6 bases from J, the gap between germline ends came to 10 bases. CDR1 and CDR2 from the germline V gene are LNHNV and YYDKDF (reference sequence). The CDR3 loop reads CATSTGVIQPQHF. The DNA of the CDR3 is TGTGCCACCAGCACTGGTGTCATTCAGCCCCAGCATTTT.

The CDR3 sequence: CASSHRGGTEAFF. The CDR3 region has the DNA TGCGCCAGCAGCCACCGGGGAGGGACTGAAGCTTTCTTT. The rearrangement links TRBV4-3 to TRBJ1-1; the D is unclear. There are 13 residues in the CDR3. Trimming shortened V by 3 bases and J by 5 bases, and 10 bases separated the two germline ends. CDR1 and CDR2 (germline): LGHNA, YSLEER.

This clone was counted only a few times. The V and J genes are TRBV28 and TRBJ2-3; TRBD2 matches 13 bases. Trimming removed 5 bases from V and 6 bases from J; junction bases left unmatched: 8. The CDR3 length is 16 residues. Germline V CDR1 and CDR2: MDHEN, SYDVKM. The CDR3 DNA reads as TGTGCCAGCAGTCAGACTAGCGGGGGGCTGGGTGATACGCAGTATTTT. Amino acids: CASSQTSGGLGDTQYF.

The gene calls are TRBV30 and TRBJ1-3; TRBD1 matches at 7 bases. The germline CDR1 and CDR2 sequences are GTSNPN and SVGIG (reference sequence). V shed 1 base, J shed 2 bases, and the junction held 5 bases outside the gene matches. The CDR3 is 15 residues long. CDR3 amino acids: CAWSGGRGPGNTIYF. The CDR3 nucleotides read TGTGCCTGGAGTGGGGGTAGGGGGCCTGGAAACACCATATATTTT.

The CDR3 loop is CASSHGQGPETQYF. The CDR3 coding sequence is TGCGCCAGCAGCCACGGACAGGGACCCGAGACCCAGTACTTC. V gene TRBV4-1 combines with J gene TRBJ2-7, with 8 bases aligning to TRBD1. The J call may be in error: the DNA end matches TRBJ2-5 better. CDR3 size: 14 residues. Germline assignment: CDR1 MGHRA and CDR2 YSYEKL.

Only a few counts were recorded for this clone. The chain has TRBV5-1 and TRBJ2-5; D assignment may be TRBD1 or TRBD2 (5 bases each). Germline CDR1 and CDR2: SGHRS and YFSETQ. The CDR3 is 15 amino acids. Trimming stripped 4 bases from V and 5 bases from J, with 18 bases between. CDR3 residues: CASSRDRGRFETQYF. The CDR3 coding sequence is TGCGCCAGCAGCAGAGACAGAGGGCGGTTCGAGACCCAGTACTTC.

The chain uses TRBV2 and TRBJ2-7; D is tentatively TRBD1 or TRBD2 (5 bases each). The CDR3 has 13 amino acids. The germline V and J ends were trimmed by 5 bases and 4 bases, with 12 bases remaining between them. The germline V gene has CDR1 SNHLY and CDR2 FYNNEI. The CDR3 here is CASSPGPLYEQYF. In DNA, the CDR3 is TGTGCCAGCAGTCCGGGACCGCTGTACGAGCAGTACTTC. Full variable domain (outside the CDR3, taken from reference TRBV2 and TRBJ2-7): EPEVTQTPSHQVTQMGQEVILRCVPISNHLYFYWYRQILGQKVEFLVSFYNNEISEKSEIFDDQFSVERPDGSNFTLKIRSTKLEDSAMYFCASSPGPLYEQYFGPGTRLTVT.

This clone has a handful of counts. The gene calls are TRBV7-8 and TRBJ1-1; TRBD1 aligns across 7 bases. Germline V CDR1 and CDR2: SGHVS, FQNEAQ. Trimming at V came to 4 bases and at J to 6 bases, leaving 8 bases not matched to a gene. CDR3 length: 14 residues. The chain's CDR3 is CASSSGTAGPEAFF. The CDR3 nucleotides are TGTGCCAGCAGCTCCGGGACAGCTGGGCCTGAAGCTTTCTTT.

Only a few counts were recorded for this clone. The chain joins TRBV25-1 to TRBJ1-6; D is ambiguous. From germline, CDR1 is MGHDK and CDR2 SYGVNS. CDR3 length: 16 residues. Trimming stripped 3 bases from V and 6 bases from J, with 15 bases between. This CDR3 is CASSESRATLNSPLHF. The CDR3 nucleotides read TGTGCCAGCAGTGAGAGTAGGGCCACCCTTAATTCACCCCTCCACTTT.